What follows describes a single T cell receptor beta chain. Its antigen remains unknown. The data belong to a study of cytomegalovirus exposure and HLA in healthy donors. In the study overall: A previous analysis identified 95 million to 120 million unique TCR beta sequences derived from some 170 million T cells. General study points: Listed as cytomegalovirus-associated were over 150 TCR beta chains. Only CMV serostatus was available as immune exposure information. Among the sequence variants, a highly shared cluster was likely an artifact of sequencing.

PCR employed 60 Vbeta and 13 Jbeta primers. Repertoires were generated with immunoSEQ multiplex PCR, while TCRdb's copy carries only in-frame clones and drops some. Its clone listing holds some 140,000 clones. With 0 bases removed from V and 0 bases from J, the gap between germline ends came to 5 bases. Germline CDR1 is LGHNA and CDR2 is YSLEER. The CDR3 extends over 15 amino acids. The receptor was derived from a woman between 35 and 50 years old in good health and CMV-seronegative. Sequencing was performed on PBMCs. This chain links TRBV4-3 with TRBJ1-4; D call uncertain. CDR3 residues: CASSQDSATNEKLFF. The CDR3 DNA reads TGCGCCAGCAGCCAAGATTCGGCAACTAATGAAAAACTGTTTTTT.